This T cell receptor beta chain derives from a study of T cells in Graves' hyperthyroidism and ophthalmopathy. Study-wide results and caveats: Ophthalmopathy was model-predicted a median roughly 6.5 months pre-onset.

TCR beta CDR3 regions were amplified from RNA. When the TCR CDR3 underwent first-round RT-PCR, the HTBI primer set was used. MiXCR, applied by TCRdb to the multiplex PCR reads, yields one record per CDR3 protein. The table lists around 580,000 distinct CDR3 sequences, 16% of them singletons, with 18% in the top ten. Diagnostic assessment was based on clinical symptoms, serum thyroxine and TRAb, thyroid ultrasound and orbital computed tomography. The PBMCs had their origin in approximately 10 ml of fresh peripheral blood. In regard to this clonotype: As yet, its antigen is unknown.

V shed 8 bases and J shed 1 base, with 9 bases lying between them. The CDR3 extends over 14 amino acids. CDR1 and CDR2 (germline): SNHLY, FYNNEI. Sequenced: blood. The TCR comes from a woman aged 18-29 years with Graves' hyperthyroidism. The rearrangement links TRBV2 to TRBJ2-6; tentatively, D is TRBD1 (5 bases). CDR3 loop: CASWGPSGANVLTF. CDR3 in DNA: TGTGCCAGCTGGGGCCCTTCTGGGGCCAACGTCCTGACTTTC.